Listed below are T cell receptor beta chains from one sample, sequenced in a study of naive and memory T cell subsets. MiXCR, applied by TCRdb to the UMI-ligation and nested PCR reads, yields one record per CDR3 protein. This sample has under 150,000 distinct CDR3 sequences; about 20% occur once, and the top ten carry 0.6% to 0.8%. The specimen sequenced was naive CD8+ T cells from blood. These receptors were collected from a human donor in good health. CDR3s include the opening cysteine and the closing phenylalanine or tryptophan. Clone size is given for some rows only: seen once, a few or many times, or a class if the clone is expanded.

few,TRBV13,CASSLVQGPNEQFF
NA,TRBV6-5,CASSYQDWGDEQFF
NA,TRBV11-2,CASSLIVQGLGFNEQFF
NA,TRBV11-2,CASSVGQGPLREQYF
NA,TRBV28,CASSFRGGNTIYF
once,TRBV5-4,CASSLQGSKGYTF
NA,TRBV6-9,CASSYTKNQGQGDTEAFF
few,TRBV24-1,CATSDHRDRLYNEQFF
NA,TRBV10-3,CATSSGPSYEQYF
NA,TRBV27,CASRTGGSHYGYTF
few,TRBV27,CASSLKGQGRNEQFF
NA,TRBV12-3/TRBV12-4,CASSLSGGRAWGSTDTQYF
NA,TRBV18,CASSPAPDTIHTDTQYF
NA,TRBV20-1,CSAERDSYEQYF
few,TRBV4-1,CASSQVWGGDNEQFF
NA,TRBV11-2,CASSVGGFNEQFF
NA,TRBV29-1,CSVAGTSGSPSYNEQFF
NA,TRBV20-1,CSVRGDRYYGYTF
NA,TRBV28,CASRQGVLHEQYF
few,TRBV28,CASSFSPSRGTSTDTQYF
NA,TRBV7-9,CASSLGDYDEQYF
few,TRBV29-1,CSGTSGDRANTF
NA,TRBV28,CASSLYGQIVNTEAFF
few,TRBV7-9,CASSLEDTGYTF
few,TRBV25-1,CASSLQGATEAFF
NA,TRBV12-3/TRBV12-4,CASSQDSVYEQYF
few,TRBV27,CASSLDRGPNTEAFF